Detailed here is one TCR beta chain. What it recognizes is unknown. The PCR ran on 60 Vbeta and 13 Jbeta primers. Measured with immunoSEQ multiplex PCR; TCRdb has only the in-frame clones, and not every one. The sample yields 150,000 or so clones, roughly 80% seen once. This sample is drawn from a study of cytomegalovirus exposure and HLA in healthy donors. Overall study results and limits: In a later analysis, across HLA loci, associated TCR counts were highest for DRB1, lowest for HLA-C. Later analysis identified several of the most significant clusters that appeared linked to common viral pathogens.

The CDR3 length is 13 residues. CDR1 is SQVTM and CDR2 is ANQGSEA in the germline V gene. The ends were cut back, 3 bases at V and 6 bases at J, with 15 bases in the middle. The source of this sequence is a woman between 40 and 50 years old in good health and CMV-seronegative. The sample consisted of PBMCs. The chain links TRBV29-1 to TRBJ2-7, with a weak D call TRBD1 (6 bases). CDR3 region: CSVEVTGKFEQYF. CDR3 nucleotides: TGCAGCGTTGAGGTAACAGGGAAGTTCGAGCAGTACTTC.